These 24 T cell receptor beta chains share one sample of origin, sequenced in a study of technical replicates of blood from several donors. Here immunoSEQ multiplex PCR was the method, and the copy in TCRdb shows in-frame clones only, minus some. This sample has about 69,000 clones, with over 80% found just once. The sequenced sample was PBMCs. The receptors come from a human donor in good health. Some clones in this sample may be carry-over from other donors' samples.

The V and J genes are TRBV9 and TRBJ2-2, with D maybe TRBD1 (5 bases). CDR1 and CDR2 from the germline V gene are SGDLS and YYNGEE. Trimming left V 1 base short and J 5 bases short, with 9 bases between. The CDR3 totals 14 residues. The CDR3 here is CASSVTGRTGELFF. The DNA for the CDR3 is TGTGCCAGCAGCGTAACAGGAAGAACCGGGGAGCTGTTTTTT.

This chain uses TRBV7-2 with TRBJ2-7; D gene ambiguous. V gave up 1 base and J gave up 3 bases, with 10 bases separating them. The CDR3 is 14 residues long. Germline CDR1 and CDR2: SGHTA and FQGNSA. The CDR3 protein is CASSLVAENYEQYF. The CDR3 DNA follows: TGTGCCAGCAGCTTAGTGGCGGAGAACTACGAGCAGTACTTC.

The CDR3 sequence: CASGSGGRGPNTGELFF. In DNA form, the CDR3 reads TGTGCTAGTGGCTCCGGCGGGCGGGGGCCGAACACCGGGGAGCTGTTTTTT. This rearrangement joins TRBV12-5 to TRBJ2-2; D may be TRBD2 (7 bases). CDR3 length: 17 residues. V was cut by 6 bases and J by 0 bases, with 17 bases left in between. In germline, CDR1 is LGHNT, CDR2 FRNRAP.

V usage is TRBV27 and J usage is TRBJ2-1; the match to TRBD2 covers 12 bases. The CDR3 is 14 residues long. Germline trimming cut 5 bases from V and 8 bases from J; bases unmatched to any gene: 4. Germline V CDR1 and CDR2: MNHEY, SMNVEV (reference sequence). Written as DNA, the CDR3 is TGTGCCAGCAGTGATCTAGCGGGGGGGTATGAGCAGTTCTTC. Translating gives CASSDLAGGYEQFF.

V usage is TRBV15 and J usage is TRBJ1-6; TRBD1 matches 7 bases. Germline-derived CDR1 and CDR2 are LNHNV and YYDKDF (reference sequence). The CDR3 has 15 residues. The ends lost 2 bases at V and 7 bases at J; junction bases unmatched: 5. This CDR3 reads CATSRYGTENSPLHF. The CDR3 region has the DNA TGTGCCACCAGCAGATACGGGACAGAAAATTCACCCCTCCACTTT.

This clone has a handful of counts. V usage is TRBV4-1 and J usage is TRBJ1-1; D not certain. Germline loops: CDR1 MGHRA, CDR2 YSYEKL. V lost 0 bases and J lost 3, with 11 bases in between. The CDR3 covers 15 residues. CDR3 protein: CASSQDTGSDTEAFF. CDR3 sequence (DNA): TGCGCCAGCAGCCAAGATACCGGGTCGGACACTGAAGCTTTCTTT.

The CDR3 loop is CAMGLAGGYNEQFF. As DNA, the CDR3 is TGTGCCATGGGACTAGCGGGAGGATATAATGAGCAGTTCTTC. J is TRBJ2-1 and V is TRBV10-3; 15 nucleotides agree with TRBD2. Per germline, CDR1 ENHRY and CDR2 SYGVKD. This CDR3 region has 14 residues. V lost 9 bases and J lost 7; bases outside the gene matches: 4.

The chain has TRBV7-8 and TRBJ1-1; TRBD1 matches 9 bases. Germline V gives CDR1 SGHVS, CDR2 FQNEAQ. V lost 5 bases and J lost 6; bases outside the gene matches: 4. The CDR3 length is 13 residues. CDR3: CASSDRQGAEAFF. CDR3 bases: TGTGCCAGCAGCGACCGACAGGGGGCTGAAGCTTTCTTT. Based on the CDR3 plus reference TRBV7-8 and TRBJ1-1, the full variable domain is GAGVSQSPRYKVAKRGQDVALRCDPISGHVSLFWYQQALGQGPEFLTYFQNEAQLDKSGLPSDRFFAERPEGSVSTLKIQRTQQEDSAVYLCASSDRQGAEAFFGQGTRLTVV.

This sequence joins TRBV4-1 and TRBJ2-7; no firm D call. This CDR3 is 15 amino acids long. Germline V gives CDR1 MGHRA, CDR2 YSYEKL. V was clipped by 4 bases and J by 1 base, with 14 bases between them. CDR3 bases: TGCGCCAGCAGCCCAGTCCCTGGAGCGTCCTACGAGCAGTACTTC. Amino acids: CASSPVPGASYEQYF.

The chain recombines TRBV5-1 with TRBJ2-1, with TRBD2 identical over 14 bases. This CDR3 region has 17 residues. Germline V CDR1 and CDR2: SGHRS, YFSETQ. After removal of 4 bases from V and 9 bases from J, the junction contained 12 bases not matched to a gene. CDR3 sequence (DNA): TGCGCCAGCAGCGGGACTAGCGGGAGACTTTCAGTTCGTGAGCAGTTCTTC. Translation: CASSGTSGRLSVREQFF.

The genes are TRBV4-2 and TRBJ1-3; D remains unclear. Trimming took 0 bases from V and 3 from J, leaving 12 bases between them. Germline V gene data show CDR1 as LGHNA and CDR2 as YNFKEQ. The CDR3 runs to 16 residues. The CDR3 sequence is CASSQEDAADGNTIYF. Written as DNA, the CDR3 is TGTGCCAGCAGCCAAGAAGATGCAGCGGATGGAAACACCATATATTTT.

The CDR3 DNA reads TGTGCCAGCAGCCATCCCCCCTCTGGAAACACCATATATTTT. Amino acid sequence: CASSHPPSGNTIYF. The chain uses TRBV6-1 and TRBJ1-3; no clear D. The germline V and J ends were trimmed by 6 bases and 0 bases, with 9 bases remaining between them. CDR3 length equals 14 residues. Per the germline V gene, CDR1 is MNHNS and CDR2 is SASEGT.

This sequence joins TRBV19 and TRBJ2-3; the match to TRBD2 covers 7 bases. The CDR3 spans 16 residues. Per the germline V gene, CDR1 is LNHDA and CDR2 is SQIVND (reference sequence). V gave up 8 bases and J gave up 0 bases; unmatched junction bases: 11. The CDR3 nucleotides read TGTGCCAGTGGGTCTGGATACGGGAGGAGCACAGATACGCAGTATTTT. This codes for CASGSGYGRSTDTQYF.

The chain couples TRBV5-1 to TRBJ2-1; TRBD2 matches at 10 bases. This CDR3 contains 15 residues. Per germline, CDR1 SGHRS and CDR2 YFSETQ. Losses at the gene ends were 4 bases for V and 3 bases for J; bases not matched to a gene: 4. CDR3 DNA: TGCGCCAGCAGCAGGGGGACTAGCGTCTACAATGAGCAGTTCTTC. It translates to CASSRGTSVYNEQFF.

This chain links TRBV19 with TRBJ2-6; weak D call: TRBD1 (5 bases). Trimming shortened V by 3 bases and J by 0 bases, and 15 bases separated the two germline ends. The CDR3 has 18 residues. Per germline, CDR1 LNHDA and CDR2 SQIVND (reference sequence). CDR3 bases: TGTGCCAGTAGTATTATGTGGGGCGCGGACTCTGGGGCCAACGTCCTGACTTTC. Translating gives CASSIMWGADSGANVLTF.

The V gene is TRBV29-1, the J gene TRBJ2-5, with 7 positions matching TRBD1. V shed 6 bases and J 5 bases; nucleotides not matched to a gene: 3. The CDR3 is 11 residues long. Germline CDR1 SQVTM, CDR2 ANQGSEA. The CDR3 coding sequence is TGCAGCGTGGCAGGGGGTGAGACCCAGTACTTC. Translated, it gives CSVAGGETQYF.

The chain has TRBV27 and TRBJ2-2; 13 positions match TRBD2. The CDR3 is 16 amino acids. Per the germline V gene, CDR1 is MNHEY and CDR2 is SMNVEV (reference sequence). The trim removed 7 bases at V and 8 bases at J, leaving 10 bases unmatched. The CDR3 nucleotides are TGTGCCAGCACAACGAGGACTAGCGGGAGTACGGGGGAGCTGTTTTTT. Its translation: CASTTRTSGSTGELFF.

The chain employs TRBV7-3 and TRBJ2-3; 8 bases agree with TRBD2. This CDR3 is 14 amino acids long. Germline lookup yields CDR1 SGHTA and CDR2 FQGTGA. J gave up 5 bases and V 3 bases, and 4 bases lay outside the gene matches. The CDR3 region is CASSFRGGQDTQYF. The CDR3 coding sequence is TGTGCCAGCAGCTTCCGGGGGGGCCAAGATACGCAGTATTTT.

The chain links TRBV27 to TRBJ2-7; D not certain. The CDR3 has 15 amino acids. Per germline, CDR1 MNHEY and CDR2 SMNVEV (reference sequence). The V end was cut by 3 bases, the J end by 3 bases, with 15 bases between. The CDR3 nucleotides are TGTGCCAGCAGTTTTTTTCCTGGTCAGAACTACGAGCAGTACTTC. This encodes CASSFFPGQNYEQYF.

There are a few counts of this clone. The rearrangement links TRBV4-3 to TRBJ2-1, with D perhaps matching TRBD1 (6 bases). Germline V gene lookup returns CDR1 LGHNA and CDR2 YSLEER. This CDR3 is built from 19 residues. V lost 0 bases to trimming and J lost 12 bases, with 30 bases between them. Written as DNA, the CDR3 is TGCGCCAGCAGCCAAGAGCTCGGGTGGGGACACAAAGGGTCTAGGGGGCAGTTCTTC. Protein: CASSQELGWGHKGSRGQFF.

This chain links TRBV5-1 with TRBJ2-1; 8 bases line up with TRBD2. The ends lost 4 bases at V and 4 bases at J; junction bases unmatched: 4. The CDR3 runs 14 residues. CDR1 and CDR2 (germline): SGHRS, YFSETQ. As DNA, the CDR3 is TGCGCCAGCAGCACTAGCGGAGCTTACAATGAGCAGTTCTTC. Amino acids: CASSTSGAYNEQFF.

CDR3 sequence reads: CASSLDTGGTDTQYF. In DNA, the CDR3 is TGTGCCAGCAGCTTAGATACAGGGGGAACAGATACGCAGTATTTT. The chain couples TRBV13 to TRBJ2-3, with 8 bases fitting TRBD1. J was trimmed by 3 bases and V by 1 base; bases with no gene match: 3. The CDR3 is 15 amino acids. Germline lookup yields CDR1 PRHDT and CDR2 FYEKMQ (reference sequence).

This chain connects TRBV5-8 to TRBJ2-1, with D possibly matching TRBD2 (6 bases). Germline loops: CDR1 SGHTS, CDR2 YDEGEE. Trimming left V 0 bases short and J 4 bases short, with 11 bases between. The CDR3 has 15 residues. The CDR3 loop reads CASSLARTTYNEQFF. As DNA, the CDR3 is TGTGCCAGCAGCTTGGCTAGGACTACGTACAATGAGCAGTTCTTC.

This rearrangement joins TRBV7-2 to TRBJ2-2; D is unclear. The germline CDR1 and CDR2 sequences are SGHTA and FQGNSA. The V and J ends lost 0 bases and 4 bases respectively, with 3 bases between them. The CDR3 length is 13 residues. The CDR3 coding sequence is TGTGCCAGCAGCTTAGCCGGCACCGGGGAGCTGTTTTTT. This sequence encodes CASSLAGTGELFF.